This TCR beta chain derives from a study of blood T cell repertoires in COVID-19. This clone was detected only a few times. Clones were read by immunoSEQ multiplex PCR, and TCRdb kept only the in-frame ones, dropping some. There are 300,000 to 450,000 clones in the sample; approximately 86% occur only once, and 3% lies in the top ten. CDR1 SNHLY and CDR2 FYNNEI come from the germline V gene. V was trimmed by 8 bases and J by 5 bases, leaving 16 bases between them. CDR3 size: 14 residues. V and J are TRBV2 and TRBJ1-5; a weak D match, TRBD1 (5 bases). The sample consisted of peripheral blood. The sequence came from a human donor in a cohort sampled during active COVID-19. CDR3 amino acids: CASWRDRGHQPQHF. CDR3 coding DNA: TGTGCCAGCTGGAGGGACCGGGGACATCAGCCCCAGCATTTT.